The table lists the clone carrying this TCR beta chain with a few counts. The germline V and J ends were trimmed by 5 bases and 4 bases, with 7 bases remaining between them. Germline assignment: CDR1 MNHNS and CDR2 SASEGT. The CDR3 has 12 residues. This sample stems from a study of shared clonotypes between healthy human individuals. Assay: immunoSEQ multiplex PCR; the TCRdb copy retains only in-frame clones and omits some. The sample shows about 2 million clones, over 85% of them seen only once. This clonotype originated in a man aged 18 to 30 in good health. The J gene is TRBJ2-3, the V gene TRBV6-1; D gene ambiguous. The sequencing sample was made of naive CD4+ T cells sorted from blood. The subset here: CD45RA+ positively selected. This chain's CDR3 is CASSFFPDTQYF. CDR3 nucleotides: TGTGCCAGCAGTTTTTTTCCAGATACGCAGTATTTT.